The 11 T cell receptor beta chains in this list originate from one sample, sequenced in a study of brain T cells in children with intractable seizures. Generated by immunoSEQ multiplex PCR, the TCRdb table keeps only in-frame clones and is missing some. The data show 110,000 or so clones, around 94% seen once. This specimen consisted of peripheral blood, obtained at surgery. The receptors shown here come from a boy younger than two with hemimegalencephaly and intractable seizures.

CDR3 loop: CASNRGGETQYF. The CDR3 nucleotides are TGTGCCAGCAATAGGGGCGGGGAGACCCAGTACTTC. V and J are TRBV6-5 and TRBJ2-5, with D possibly called TRBD1 or TRBD2 (5 bases each). V was cut by 7 bases and J by 5 bases, with 11 bases left in between. The germline CDR1 and CDR2 sequences are MNHEY and SVGAGI. This CDR3 has 12 residues.

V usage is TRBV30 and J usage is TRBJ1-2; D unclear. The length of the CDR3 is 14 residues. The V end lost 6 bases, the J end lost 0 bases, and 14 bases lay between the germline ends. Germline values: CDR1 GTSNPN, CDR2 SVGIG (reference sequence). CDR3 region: CACHLDLSNYGYTF. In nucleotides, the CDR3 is TGTGCCTGCCACTTGGACCTCTCTAACTATGGCTACACCTTC.

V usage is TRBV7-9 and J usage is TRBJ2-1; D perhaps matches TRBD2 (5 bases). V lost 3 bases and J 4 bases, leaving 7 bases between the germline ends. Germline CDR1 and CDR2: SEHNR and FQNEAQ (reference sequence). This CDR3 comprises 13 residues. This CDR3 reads CASSFGEYNEQFF. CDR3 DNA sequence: TGTGCCAGCAGCTTCGGGGAATACAATGAGCAGTTCTTC.

Written as DNA, the CDR3 is TGTGCCAGCAGGCTTCTCGGTGAGCAGTTCTTC. Encoded protein: CASRLLGEQFF. The gene calls are TRBV6-5 and TRBJ2-1; D is unclear. The CDR3 runs to 11 residues. From germline, CDR1 is MNHEY and CDR2 SVGAGI. V lost 6 bases and J lost 9, with 9 bases in between.

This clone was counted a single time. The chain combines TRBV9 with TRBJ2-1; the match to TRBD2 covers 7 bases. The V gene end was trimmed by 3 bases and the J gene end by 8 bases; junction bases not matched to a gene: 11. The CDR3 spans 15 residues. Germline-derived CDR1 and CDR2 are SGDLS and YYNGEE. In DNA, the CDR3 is TGTGCCAGCAGCGCGACTAGCTTTTCGGGGCATGAGCAGTTCTTC. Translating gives CASSATSFSGHEQFF.

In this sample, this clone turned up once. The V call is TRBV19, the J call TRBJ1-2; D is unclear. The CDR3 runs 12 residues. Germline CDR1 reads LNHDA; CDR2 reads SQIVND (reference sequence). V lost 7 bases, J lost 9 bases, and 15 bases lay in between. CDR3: CASKGAVARYTF. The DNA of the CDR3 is TGTGCCAGTAAGGGTGCCGTGGCGCGCTACACCTTC.

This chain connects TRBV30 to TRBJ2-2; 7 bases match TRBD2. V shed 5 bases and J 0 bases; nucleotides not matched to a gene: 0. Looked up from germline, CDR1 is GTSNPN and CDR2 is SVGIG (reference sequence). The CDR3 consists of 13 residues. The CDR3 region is CAWGLANTGELFF. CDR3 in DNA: TGTGCCTGGGGACTAGCGAACACCGGGGAGCTGTTTTTT.

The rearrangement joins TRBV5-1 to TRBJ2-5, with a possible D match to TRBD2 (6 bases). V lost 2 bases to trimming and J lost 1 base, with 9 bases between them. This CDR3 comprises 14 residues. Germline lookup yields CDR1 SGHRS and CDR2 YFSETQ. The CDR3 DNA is TGCGCCAGCAGCTTAAAAGCGGGCCAAGAGACCCAGTACTTC. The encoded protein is CASSLKAGQETQYF.

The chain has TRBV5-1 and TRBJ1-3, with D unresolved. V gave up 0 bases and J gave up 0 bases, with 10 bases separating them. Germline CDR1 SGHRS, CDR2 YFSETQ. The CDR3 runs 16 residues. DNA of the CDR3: TGCGCCAGCAGCTTGGACGGGATTAGCTCTGGAAACACCATATATTTT. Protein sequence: CASSLDGISSGNTIYF. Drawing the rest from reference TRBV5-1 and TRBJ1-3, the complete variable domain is KAGVTQTPRYLIKTRGQQVTLSCSPISGHRSVSWYQQTPGQGLQFLFEYFSETQRNKGNFPGRFSGRQFSNSRSEMNVSTLELGDSALYLCASSLDGISSGNTIYFGEGSWLTVV.

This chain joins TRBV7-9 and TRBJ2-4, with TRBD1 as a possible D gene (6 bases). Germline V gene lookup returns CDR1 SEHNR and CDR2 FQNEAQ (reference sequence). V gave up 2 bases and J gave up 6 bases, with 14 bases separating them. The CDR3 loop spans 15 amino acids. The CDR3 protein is CASSLSGASGNIQYF. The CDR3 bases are TGTGCCAGCAGCTTATCAGGGGCCTCCGGAAACATTCAGTACTTC.

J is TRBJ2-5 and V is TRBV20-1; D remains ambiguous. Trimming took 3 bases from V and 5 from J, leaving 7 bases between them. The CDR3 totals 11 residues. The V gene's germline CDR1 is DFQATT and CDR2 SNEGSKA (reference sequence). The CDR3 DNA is TGCAGTGCTAGCAAAGGGGAGACCCAGTACTTC. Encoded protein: CSASKGETQYF.